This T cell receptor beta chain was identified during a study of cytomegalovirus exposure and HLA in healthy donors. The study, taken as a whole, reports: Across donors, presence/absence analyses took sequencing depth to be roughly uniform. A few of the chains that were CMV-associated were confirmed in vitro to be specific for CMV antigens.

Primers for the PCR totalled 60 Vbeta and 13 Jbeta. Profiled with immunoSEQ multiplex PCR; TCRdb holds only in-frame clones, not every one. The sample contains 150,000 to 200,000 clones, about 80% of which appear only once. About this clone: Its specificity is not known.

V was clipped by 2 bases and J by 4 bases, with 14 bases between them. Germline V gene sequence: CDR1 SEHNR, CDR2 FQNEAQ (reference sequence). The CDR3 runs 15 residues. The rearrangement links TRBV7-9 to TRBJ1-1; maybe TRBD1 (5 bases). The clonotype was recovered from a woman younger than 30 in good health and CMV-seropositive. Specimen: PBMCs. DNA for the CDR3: TGTGCCAGCAGCTTAACCACAGGTATGAGCACTGAAGCTTTCTTT. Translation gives CASSLTTGMSTEAFF.